These T cell receptor beta chains were read from a single sample in a study of shared clonotypes between healthy human individuals. Only in-frame clones appear in the TCRdb table, and some are missing; sequencing was by immunoSEQ multiplex PCR. The table shows 400,000 to 500,000 clones, with around 80% occurring only once. Material: PBMCs. All receptors come from a middle-aged woman in good health. Some clones in this sample may be carry-over from other donors' samples. Both conserved end residues are part of each CDR3. A D gene is named only where the DNA matches it firmly. Rows give clone size only sometimes, using once, few, many, or a class for an expanded clone.

>once|TRBJ2-1|NA|TRBV2
TGTGCCAGCAGGCAGATGGCCGATGAGCAGTTCTTC
CASRQMADEQFF
>NA|TRBJ2-7|TRBD1|TRBV7-8
TGTGCCAGCAGCTTAGGTCTGGGGACAGGGAACTACGAGCAGTACTTC
CASSLGLGTGNYEQYF
>NA|TRBJ2-7|NA|TRBV4-1
TGCGCCAGCAGCCAAGCCTCCGGCCTAGGGCCCTACGAGCAGTACTTC
CASSQASGLGPYEQYF
>NA|TRBJ1-2|NA|TRBV11-1
TGTGCCAGCAGCCCTAGACAGAAGGTTAACTATGGCTACACCTTC
CASSPRQKVNYGYTF
>NA|TRBJ2-7|NA|TRBV18
TGTGCCAGCTCACCTCTCCAGGGAGCGGGCGAGCAGTACTTC
CASSPLQGAGEQYF
>few|TRBJ1-3|NA|TRBV2
TGTGCCAGCAGTGCCGCCGGGGGGTCTGGAAACACCATATATTTT
CASSAAGGSGNTIYF
>NA|TRBJ2-7|TRBD2|TRBV7-2
TGTGCCAGCAGACCAGCGGGAGCTCACTACGAGCAGTACTTC
CASRPAGAHYEQYF
>NA|TRBJ2-3|NA|TRBV7-3
TGTGCCAGCAGCTCTGGGACACCCCCACATACGCAGTATTTT
CASSSGTPPHTQYF
>few|TRBJ1-2|NA|TRBV2
TGTGCCAGCAGGGGTTTCGGACGGGCCTATGGCTACACCTTC
CASRGFGRAYGYTF
>NA|TRBJ2-3|NA|TRBV7-9
TGTGCCAGCAGCGAAAGACCCATGGGCCCTAGCACAGATACGCAGTATTTT
CASSERPMGPSTDTQYF
>NA|TRBJ1-1|NA|TRBV2
TGTGCCAGCGGGAGACAAAACACTGAAGCTTTCTTT
CASGRQNTEAFF
>NA|TRBJ2-3|NA|TRBV6-1
TGTGCCAGCCGGATGGGTGCGGAGGGCACAGATACGCAGTATTTT
CASRMGAEGTDTQYF
>NA|TRBJ2-7|NA|TRBV5-1
TGCGCCAGCAGTTCAGACGGCCCCTACGAGCAGTCCTTC
CASSSDGPYEQSF
>NA|TRBJ1-5|NA|TRBV15
TGTGCCACCAGCAGAGATCGGGTATTGAACAATCAGCCCCAGCATTTT
CATSRDRVLNNQPQHF
>NA|TRBJ1-5|TRBD1|TRBV27
TGTGCCAGCAGTTTATATACAGGGGAAAATCAGCCCCAGCATTTT
CASSLYTGENQPQHF
>NA|TRBJ1-2|TRBD1|TRBV5-1
TGCGCCAGCAGCGCCGGGACAGGGGGCTATGGCTACACCTTC
CASSAGTGGYGYTF
>NA|TRBJ1-1|NA|TRBV7-2
TGTGCCAGCAGCTTAGGGGGCGCTGGGAACACTGAAGCTTTCTTT
CASSLGGAGNTEAFF
>NA|TRBJ1-2|TRBD1|TRBV4-1
TGCGCCAGCAGCCAAGATGGGACAGGGATTGGCTACACCTTC
CASSQDGTGIGYTF
>few|TRBJ1-5|NA|TRBV30
TGTGCCTGGAGTGACGGTCCGAGCAATCAGCCCCAGCATTTT
CAWSDGPSNQPQHF
>NA|TRBJ2-5|TRBD1|TRBV18
TGTGCCAGCTCCCGACAGGGGCAGGAGACCCAGTACTTC
CASSRQGQETQYF
>NA|TRBJ2-7|TRBD1|TRBV5-1
TGCGCCAGCAGAATCCTCCCGGGACAGGGGGCGAGCGAGCAGTACTTC
CASRILPGQGASEQYF
>NA|TRBJ2-1|TRBD2|TRBV9
TGTGCCAGCAGCGTAGCTACCGGGGCTAGCGGGAGGGCCGAGCAGTTCTTC
CASSVATGASGRAEQFF
>NA|TRBJ1-1|NA|TRBV28
TGTGCCAGCAGCCTTGGGGACACTGAAGCTTTCTTT
CASSLGDTEAFF
>NA|TRBJ1-5|NA|TRBV7-9
TGTGCCAGCAGCTTGCATAGCCAAAATCAGCCCCAGCATTTT
CASSLHSQNQPQHF
>NA|TRBJ2-1|TRBD2|TRBV27
TGTGCCAGCAGGCGGACTAGCGGGAGGGACAATGAGCAGTTCTTC
CASRRTSGRDNEQFF
>NA|TRBJ1-5|NA|TRBV6-6
TGTGCCAGCAGTTACGAGATGGAGTCCAATCAGCCCCAGCATTTT
CASSYEMESNQPQHF
>NA|TRBJ1-1|NA|TRBV29-1
TGCAGCGTTGACGGGGGAGGCACTGAAGCTTTCTTT
CSVDGGGTEAFF
>NA|TRBJ2-7|NA|TRBV13
TGTGCCAGCAGCTTAAGCCTGGGGAAGTACGAGCAGTACTTC
CASSLSLGKYEQYF
>NA|TRBJ2-7|TRBD2|TRBV6-5
TGTGCCAGTGCCGGGACTAGCGGACCCTACGAGCAGTACTTC
CASAGTSGPYEQYF
>NA|TRBJ1-4|NA|TRBV6-6
TGTGCCAGCAGTTACGGTAGGGAAGAAGAAAAACTGTTTTTT
CASSYGREEEKLFF
>once|TRBJ2-5|NA|TRBV9
TGTGCCAGCAGCGTAGCCCCAGAGTGGGGGGAGACCCAGTACTTC
CASSVAPEWGETQYF
>NA|TRBJ2-5|NA|TRBV28
TGTGCCAGCAGTTTAAACCGGGGGATAGACGAGACCCAGTACTTC
CASSLNRGIDETQYF
>many|TRBJ1-4|NA|TRBV19
TGTGCCAGTATGGGGCCCCGGAGCTCAGAAAAACTGTTTTTT
CASMGPRSSEKLFF
>NA|TRBJ1-1|NA|TRBV29-1
TGCAGCGTTGAAAACCAGGGCAACACTGAAGCTTTCTTT
CSVENQGNTEAFF
>NA|TRBJ2-7|NA|TRBV4-3
TGCGCCAGCAGCCAAGATCGCATCGAGCAGTACTTC
CASSQDRIEQYF
>NA|TRBJ2-2|TRBD2|TRBV11-2
TGTGCCAGCAGCTTCACTAGCGCTAGGAACACCGGGGAGCTGTTTTTT
CASSFTSARNTGELFF
>NA|TRBJ1-4|NA|TRBV30
TGTGCCTGGAGTCCGAGGGGGGCTAATGAAAAACTGTTTTTT
CAWSPRGANEKLFF
>NA|TRBJ2-7|TRBD2|TRBV2
TGTGCCAGCAGTGAAGGGCTAGCGGGAGGGGGGTACGAGCAGTACTTC
CASSEGLAGGGYEQYF
>NA|TRBJ2-7|NA|TRBV29-1
TGCAGCGTTCTGTCCTCCTACGAGCAGTACTTC
CSVLSSYEQYF
>NA|TRBJ2-3|NA|TRBV2
TGTGCCAGCAGTAGGGGGGAACTTATAAATACGCAGTATTTT
CASSRGELINTQYF
>NA|TRBJ2-7|NA|TRBV30
TGTGCCTCAAGTAGGGGTCCCTACGAGCAGTACTTC
CASSRGPYEQYF
>many|TRBJ1-4|NA|TRBV28
TGTGCCAGCAGACCTCACGGACAGCATAATGAAAAACTGTTTTTT
CASRPHGQHNEKLFF
>few|TRBJ2-7|TRBD2|TRBV5-1
TGCGCCAGCAGCTGGGCTAGCGGGACCTACGAGCAGTACTTC
CASSWASGTYEQYF
>NA|TRBJ2-7|NA|TRBV28
TGTGCCAGCAGTCAGACAACAGGGCGGAGTTCCTACGAGCAGTACTTC
CASSQTTGRSSYEQYF
>NA|TRBJ2-1|TRBD1|TRBV25-1
TGTGCCAGCAGTGAGTGGGACAGGGATGAGCAGTTCTTC
CASSEWDRDEQFF
>once|TRBJ2-1|TRBD2|TRBV6-6
TGTGCCAGCAGTTCCCCCCCCGGGAGGCCCTACAATGAGCAGTTCTTC
CASSSPPGRPYNEQFF
>NA|TRBJ2-1|NA|TRBV6-6
TGTGCCAGCAGCCTGACTATATTCTACAATGAGCAGTTCTTC
CASSLTIFYNEQFF
>NA|TRBJ2-1|NA|TRBV7-9
TGTGCCAGCAGCTTAGAAGACCTAGCGACCGGGCAGTTCTTC
CASSLEDLATGQFF
>many|TRBJ2-1|TRBD2|TRBV7-9
TGTGCCAGCAGCCGGAGGGGAGGTGCGGGAGGGCCCTACAATGAGCAGTTCTTC
CASSRRGGAGGPYNEQFF
>NA|TRBJ2-3|TRBD2|TRBV29-1
TGCAGCGTTGAAGGGATAACTAGCGGAAGCACAGATACGCAGTATTTT
CSVEGITSGSTDTQYF